This is a list of T cell receptor beta chains from one sample in a study of T cells in Graves' hyperthyroidism and ophthalmopathy. TCRdb called the multiplex PCR reads again in MiXCR, with one record for every CDR3 protein. This table has about 560,000 distinct CDR3 sequences, 16% appearing once. The sequenced material came from blood. These receptors were taken from a woman younger than 30 with Graves' hyperthyroidism. Both conserved end residues are part of each CDR3. Where a row states a size, it is once, few, many or the class of an expanded clone; other rows omit it.

clone_size,v_call,cdr3_aa
NA,TRBV24-1,CATSPQGGYGYTF
many,TRBV2,CASSTSNTEAFF
few,TRBV29-1,CSVGGSGNTIYF
NA,TRBV28,CASRTVYEKLFF
NA,TRBV27,CASSETVGVAKNIQYF
many,TRBV7-9,CASSLSAAGGDNEQFF
NA,TRBV7-6,CASSALRDRGGPQHF
NA,TRBV30,CAWSVILETQYF
few,TRBV6-2/TRBV6-3,CASSYSAALSYEQYF
few,TRBV7-2,CASSFDRVLSEQFF
few,TRBV12-3/TRBV12-4,CASSFEGYQETQYF
few,TRBV14,CASSQVGGGFSYEQYF
NA,TRBV10-3,CAISESRTGINQPQHF
NA,TRBV11-2,CASSLTLWQSEQFF
few,TRBV4-2,CASSQDPDYRSTDTQYF
few,TRBV20-1,CSARQIRQGQKYTF
many,TRBV11-2,CASSSDRFSGNTIYF
many,TRBV2,CASSEDLAGSNTGELFF
many,TRBV6-1,CASSYLAGTAAEQYF
few,TRBV24-1,CATSASGGANEQFF
many,TRBV3-1,CASSPTSTLSTDTQYF
many,TRBV10-2,CASYRGKNTEAFF
few,TRBV12-3/TRBV12-4,CASSLQTGNTIYF
few,TRBV6-1,CASREPGTGEDEQFF
NA,TRBV20-1,CSARDRDSSDKKLFF
NA,TRBV20-1,CSARKSGRTYEQYF
many,TRBV3-1,CASSTRTSVAYEQYF
NA,TRBV6-1,CASSYSSVSTGENEKLFF
NA,TRBV5-6,CASSLGQGVQETQYF
many,TRBV5-1,CASSLAKGQFSYEQYF
few,TRBV12-3/TRBV12-4,CASSSTGALGNTIYF
many,TRBV6-1,CASSESTGAGDTIYF
NA,TRBV12-3/TRBV12-4,CASSLAGPSSYNEQFF
many,TRBV7-2,CASSLDRLAGNEQFF
NA,TRBV29-1,CSVRYRATNEKLFF
many,TRBV28,CASSEIRGRAKNIQYF
many,TRBV5-1,CASSLEQGYEQYF
few,TRBV6-2/TRBV6-3,CASRTLPDTQYF
few,TRBV5-1,CASSWVTGTYGYTF
few,TRBV20-1,CSARLWDNYEQYF
few,TRBV6-4,CASRRGQGETGELFF
many,TRBV2,CASSLPRVNTGNTEAFF
few,TRBV11-3,CASSPWTGELFF
NA,TRBV4-1,CASSQREGAEAFF
NA,TRBV24-1,CATSDCAGGVAYNEQFF
few,TRBV6-1,CASWHNYGYTF
NA,TRBV20-1,CSASNPLTSYNEQFF
few,TRBV30,CAWSVLSFQPQHF
many,TRBV28,CASSSPWAGSYEQYF
few,TRBV10-3,CAISDRGYYNEQFF